The present entry profiles one T cell receptor beta chain with its context. This clone was detected only once. This receptor's antigen is unknown. The record has no base qualities; no much larger clone is one base away. Library method: the immunoSEQ multiplex PCR assay. Per the original workflow: A statistical classification framework was developed to diagnose cytomegalovirus status using the catalog of TCR beta chain sequences. In TCRdb, the immuneACCESS table is reduced to in-frame sequences with V and J assigned. These tables do not hold every clone; where another copy was compared, an unresolved V gene accounts for under half, and the others remain unexplained. V, J and clone size derive from that table, while D and trimming were established from the DNA sequence. Present in this sample are about 130,000 clones, roughly nine tenths of which were seen just once. About 10% of the sample belongs to the ten largest clones.

The data originate from a study of cytomegalovirus exposure and HLA in healthy donors (dated by TCRdb to about 2017). Concerning the study at large: A later analysis indicated that the 110 or so validation repertoires were generated on the platform also employed for the roughly 730 repertoires of the first cohort. The aim of the study was to test whether cataloging public T cell receptors could identify signatures of past pathogen exposure. Along with the approximately 620-subject first cohort, a separate validation cohort of over 90 different subjects was used. The study combined high-throughput TCR immunosequencing, statistical association of individual TCRs with disease status, and machine learning to predict cytomegalovirus infection status. The paper as a whole reports these results and caveats: The study gave a list of about 160 TCR beta chains associated with cytomegalovirus. The authors suggested that the approach could potentially be extended to other disease states and immunological phenotypes. While some public TCRs were present in many individuals, most TCR sequences turned up only very rarely across donors. Of the cluster scores, 94% were above 0 in a later analysis, which found that TCRs clustered in the first cohort also tended to co-occur in the 120 validation repertoires. A later analysis had no HLA typing for the validation cohort, so co-occurrence there was scored across all 130 or so repertoires. In vitro tests confirmed that a few of the cytomegalovirus-associated TCR beta chains recognize cytomegalovirus antigens. The classifier was reported to diagnose cytomegalovirus status with high specificity and sensitivity in both the original and validation cohorts.

The donors were included in the validation cohort of 120 subjects, a group kept apart from the approximately 700-subject first cohort. The germline V gene sets CDR1 to WSHSY and CDR2 to SAAADI. The CDR3 goes from the cysteine to the phenylalanine over 12 residues. Only the CDR3 part of the read is kept: 36 bases, read in frame from the first base. Cut back by 9 bases and 2 bases, the V and J ends lie 10 bases apart. The sequenced sample consisted of PBMCs. This clonotype was sampled from a woman aged 18-29 years in good health and CMV-seropositive. The receptor chain draws on TRBV10-2 and TRBJ1-1; the D gene remains uncertain. The CDR3 reads CASWEKNTEAFF. The DNA sequence is as follows: TGCGCCAGTTGGGAGAAAAACACTGAAGCTTTCTTT.